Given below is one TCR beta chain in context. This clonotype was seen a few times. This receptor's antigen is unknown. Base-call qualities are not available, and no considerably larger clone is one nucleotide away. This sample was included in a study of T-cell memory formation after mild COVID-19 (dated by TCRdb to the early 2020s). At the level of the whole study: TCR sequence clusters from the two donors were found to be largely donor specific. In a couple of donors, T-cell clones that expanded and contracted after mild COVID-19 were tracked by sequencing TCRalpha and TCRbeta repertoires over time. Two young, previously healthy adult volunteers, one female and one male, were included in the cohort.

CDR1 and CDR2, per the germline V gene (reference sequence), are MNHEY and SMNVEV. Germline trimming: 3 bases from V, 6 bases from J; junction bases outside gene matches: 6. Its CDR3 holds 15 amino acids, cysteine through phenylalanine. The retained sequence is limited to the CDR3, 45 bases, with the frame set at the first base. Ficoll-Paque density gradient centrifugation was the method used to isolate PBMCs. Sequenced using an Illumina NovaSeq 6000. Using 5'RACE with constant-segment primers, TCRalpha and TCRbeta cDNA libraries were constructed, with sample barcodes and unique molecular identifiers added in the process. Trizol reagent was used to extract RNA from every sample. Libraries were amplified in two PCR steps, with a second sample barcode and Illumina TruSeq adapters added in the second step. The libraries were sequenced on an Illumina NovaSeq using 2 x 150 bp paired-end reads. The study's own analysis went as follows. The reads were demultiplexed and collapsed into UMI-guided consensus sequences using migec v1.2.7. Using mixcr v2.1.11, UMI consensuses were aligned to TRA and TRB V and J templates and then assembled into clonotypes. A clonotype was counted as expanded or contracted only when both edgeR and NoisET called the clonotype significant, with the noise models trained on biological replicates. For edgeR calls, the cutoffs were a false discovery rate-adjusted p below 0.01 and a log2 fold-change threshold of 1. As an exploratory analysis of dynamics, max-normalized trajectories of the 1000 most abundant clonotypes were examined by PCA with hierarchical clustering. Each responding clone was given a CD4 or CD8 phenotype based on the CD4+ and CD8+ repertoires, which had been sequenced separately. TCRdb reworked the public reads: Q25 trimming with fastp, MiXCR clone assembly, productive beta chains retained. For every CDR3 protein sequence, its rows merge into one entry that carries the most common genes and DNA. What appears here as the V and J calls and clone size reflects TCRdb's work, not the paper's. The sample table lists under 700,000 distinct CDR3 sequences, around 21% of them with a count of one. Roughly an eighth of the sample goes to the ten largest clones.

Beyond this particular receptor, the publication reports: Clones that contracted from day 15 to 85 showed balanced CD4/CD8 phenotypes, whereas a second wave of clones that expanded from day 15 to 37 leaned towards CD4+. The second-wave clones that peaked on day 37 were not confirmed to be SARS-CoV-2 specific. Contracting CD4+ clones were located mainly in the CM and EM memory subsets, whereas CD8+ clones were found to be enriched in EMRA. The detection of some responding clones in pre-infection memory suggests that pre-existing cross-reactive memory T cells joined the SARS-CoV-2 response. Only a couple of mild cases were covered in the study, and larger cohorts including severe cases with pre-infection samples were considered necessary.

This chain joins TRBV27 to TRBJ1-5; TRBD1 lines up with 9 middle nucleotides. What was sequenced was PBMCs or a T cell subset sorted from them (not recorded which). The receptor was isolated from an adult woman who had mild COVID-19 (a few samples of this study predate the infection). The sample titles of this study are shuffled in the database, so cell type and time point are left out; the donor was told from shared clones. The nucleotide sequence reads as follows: TGTGCCAGCAGTTTCGGACAGGGGTCCGGTCAGCCCCAGCATTTT. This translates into CASSFGQGSGQPQHF.